This T cell receptor (beta chain) stems from a study of beta chain features in type 1 diabetes. Looking at the study overall: Across the samples, roughly 98,000,000 sorted cells were examined in total.

Every isolated RNA sample was fully reverse transcribed, so sequencing captured expressed TCRB transcripts. Mean read depth for naive, central memory and regulatory T cell samples was some 3.8 million reads. Produced via immunoSEQ multiplex PCR; TCRdb's table is partial and in-frame only. The table lists roughly 130,000 clones, about a tenth of them singletons. The germline V gene encodes CDR1 KGHSH and CDR2 LQKENI. The CDR3 contains 17 residues. Germline trimming cut 2 bases from V and 2 bases from J; bases unmatched to any gene: 5. The chain joins TRBV18 to TRBJ2-3; TRBD2 matches at 12 bases. The sample taken for sequencing was central memory CD4+ T cells from blood. This TCR derives from a man aged 18 to 30 in good health. CDR3 nucleotides: TGTGCCAGCTCACCAACTCTAGCGGGGGGGACCACAGATACGCAGTATTTT. Residues: CASSPTLAGGTTDTQYF.